This TCR beta chain was retrieved from a study of CD8 T cells in Susac syndrome. Reverse transcription used 0.5 to 1 ug RNA and random hexamers. From the immunoSEQ multiplex PCR reads, TCRdb called clonotypes with MiXCR, one entry per CDR3 protein. The table includes approximately 110,000 distinct CDR3 sequences, around 94% detected once. The germline gives CDR1 MGHRA, CDR2 YSYEKL. CDR3 length equals 15 residues. Trimming cost V 4 bases and J 6 bases, with 18 bases left between them. This sequence originates from a human donor in good health. This chain joins TRBV4-1 and TRBJ1-2, with D possibly TRBD1 on 5 matching bases. The sample consisted of CD4+ T cells from PBMCs. CDR3 DNA sequence: TGCGCCAGCAGCCCCCCTTCGGGGGGAGGGAATGGCTACACCTTC. Its protein product is CASSPPSGGGNGYTF.